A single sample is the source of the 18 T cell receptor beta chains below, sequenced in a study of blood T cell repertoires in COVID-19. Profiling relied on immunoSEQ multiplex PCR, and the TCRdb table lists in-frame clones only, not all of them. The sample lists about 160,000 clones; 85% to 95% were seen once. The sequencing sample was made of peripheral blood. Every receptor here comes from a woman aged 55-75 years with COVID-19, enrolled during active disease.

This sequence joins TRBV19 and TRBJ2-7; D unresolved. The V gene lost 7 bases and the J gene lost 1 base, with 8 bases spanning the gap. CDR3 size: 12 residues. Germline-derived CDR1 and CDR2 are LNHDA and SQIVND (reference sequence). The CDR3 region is CASMGRSYEQYF. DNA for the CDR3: TGTGCCAGTATGGGCAGGTCCTACGAGCAGTACTTC.

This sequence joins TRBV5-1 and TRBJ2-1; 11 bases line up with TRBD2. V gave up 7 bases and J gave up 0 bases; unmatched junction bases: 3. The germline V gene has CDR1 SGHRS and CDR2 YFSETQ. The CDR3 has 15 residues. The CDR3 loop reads CASSSGGSSYNEQFF. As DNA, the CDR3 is TGCGCCAGCTCTAGCGGGGGGAGCTCCTACAATGAGCAGTTCTTC. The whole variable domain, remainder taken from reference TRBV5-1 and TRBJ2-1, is KAGVTQTPRYLIKTRGQQVTLSCSPISGHRSVSWYQQTPGQGLQFLFEYFSETQRNKGNFPGRFSGRQFSNSRSEMNVSTLELGDSALYLCASSSGGSSYNEQFFGPGTRLTVL.

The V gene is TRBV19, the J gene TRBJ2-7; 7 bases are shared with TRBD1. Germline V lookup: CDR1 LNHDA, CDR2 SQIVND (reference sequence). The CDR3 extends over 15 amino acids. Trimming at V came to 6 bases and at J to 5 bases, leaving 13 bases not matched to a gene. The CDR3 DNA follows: TGTGCCAGTAGGCAGAGGGACAGACCGGTCCACGAGCAGTACTTC. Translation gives CASRQRDRPVHEQYF.

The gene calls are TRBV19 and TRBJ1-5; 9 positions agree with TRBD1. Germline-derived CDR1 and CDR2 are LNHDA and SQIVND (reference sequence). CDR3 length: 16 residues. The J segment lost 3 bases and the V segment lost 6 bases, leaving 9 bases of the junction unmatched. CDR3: CASRMTGGGSNQPQHF. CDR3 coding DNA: TGTGCCAGTAGAATGACAGGGGGTGGCTCCAATCAGCCCCAGCATTTT.

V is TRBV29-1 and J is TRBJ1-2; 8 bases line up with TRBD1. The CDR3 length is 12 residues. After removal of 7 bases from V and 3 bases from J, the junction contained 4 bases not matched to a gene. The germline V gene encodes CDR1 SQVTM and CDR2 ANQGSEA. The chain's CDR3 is CSGGTGDYGYTF. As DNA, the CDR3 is TGCAGCGGGGGGACAGGTGACTATGGCTACACCTTC.

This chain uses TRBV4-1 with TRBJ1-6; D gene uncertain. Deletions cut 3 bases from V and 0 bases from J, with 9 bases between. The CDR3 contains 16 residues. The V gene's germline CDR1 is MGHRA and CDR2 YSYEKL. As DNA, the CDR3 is TGCGCCAGCAGCCAGTCACAGAGCTCCTATAATTCACCCCTCCACTTT. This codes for CASSQSQSSYNSPLHF.

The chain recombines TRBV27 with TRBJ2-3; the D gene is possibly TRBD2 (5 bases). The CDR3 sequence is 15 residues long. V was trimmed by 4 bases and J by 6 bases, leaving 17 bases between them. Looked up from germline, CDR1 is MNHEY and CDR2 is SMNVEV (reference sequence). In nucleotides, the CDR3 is TGTGCCAGCAGTTCACTAGTACCCCCACAGGATACGCAGTATTTT. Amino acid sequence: CASSSLVPPQDTQYF.

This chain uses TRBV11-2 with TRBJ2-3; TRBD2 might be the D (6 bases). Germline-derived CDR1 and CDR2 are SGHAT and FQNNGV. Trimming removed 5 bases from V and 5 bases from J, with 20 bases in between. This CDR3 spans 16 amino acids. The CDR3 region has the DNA TGTGCCAGCAGCCGGAATCTTGGCGGGGCCGGAGATACGCAGTATTTT. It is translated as CASSRNLGGAGDTQYF.

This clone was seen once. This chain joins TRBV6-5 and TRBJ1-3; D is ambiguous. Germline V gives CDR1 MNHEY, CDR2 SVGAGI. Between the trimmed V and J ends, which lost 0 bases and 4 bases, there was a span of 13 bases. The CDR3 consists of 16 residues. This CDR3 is CASSYSKRIVGNTIYF. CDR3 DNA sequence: TGTGCCAGCAGTTACTCGAAGCGGATTGTCGGAAACACCATATATTTT.

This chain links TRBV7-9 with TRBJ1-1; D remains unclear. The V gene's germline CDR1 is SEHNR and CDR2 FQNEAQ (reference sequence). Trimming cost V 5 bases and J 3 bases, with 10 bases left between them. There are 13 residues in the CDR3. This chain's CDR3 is CASSAAQHTEAFF. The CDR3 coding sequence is TGTGCCAGCAGCGCTGCACAGCACACTGAAGCTTTCTTT.

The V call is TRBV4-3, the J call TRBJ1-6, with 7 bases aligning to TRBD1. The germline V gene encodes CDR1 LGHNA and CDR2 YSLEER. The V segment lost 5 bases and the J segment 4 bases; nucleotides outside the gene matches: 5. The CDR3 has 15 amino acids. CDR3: CASSTGDPYNSPLHF. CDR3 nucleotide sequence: TGCGCCAGCAGCACAGGGGATCCTTATAATTCACCCCTCCACTTT.

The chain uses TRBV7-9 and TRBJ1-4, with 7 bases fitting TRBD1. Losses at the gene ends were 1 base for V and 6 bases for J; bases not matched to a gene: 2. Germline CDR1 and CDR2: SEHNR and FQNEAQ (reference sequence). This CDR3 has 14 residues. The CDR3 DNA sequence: TGTGCCAGCAGCTTAGGAACAGGGGATGAAAAACTGTTTTTT. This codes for CASSLGTGDEKLFF.

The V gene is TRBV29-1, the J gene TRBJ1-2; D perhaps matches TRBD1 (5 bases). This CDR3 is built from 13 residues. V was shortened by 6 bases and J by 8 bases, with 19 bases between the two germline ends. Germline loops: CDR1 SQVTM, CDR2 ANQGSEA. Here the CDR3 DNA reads TGCAGCGTCGAGGACAATTCTCCGGTGGGCTACACCTTC. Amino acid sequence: CSVEDNSPVGYTF.

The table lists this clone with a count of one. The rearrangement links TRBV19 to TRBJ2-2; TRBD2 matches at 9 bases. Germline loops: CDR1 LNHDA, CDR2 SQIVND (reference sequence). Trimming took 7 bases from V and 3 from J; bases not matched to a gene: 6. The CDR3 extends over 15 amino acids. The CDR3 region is CASNIKRGDTGELFF. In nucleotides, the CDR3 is TGTGCCAGTAATATTAAGCGGGGGGACACCGGGGAGCTGTTTTTT.

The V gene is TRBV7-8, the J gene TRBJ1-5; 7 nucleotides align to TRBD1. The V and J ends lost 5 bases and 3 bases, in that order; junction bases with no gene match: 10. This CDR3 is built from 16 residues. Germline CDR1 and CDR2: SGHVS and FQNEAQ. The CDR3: CASSPEPTGLNQPQHF. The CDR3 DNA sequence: TGTGCCAGCAGCCCCGAGCCGACAGGGCTCAATCAGCCCCAGCATTTT.

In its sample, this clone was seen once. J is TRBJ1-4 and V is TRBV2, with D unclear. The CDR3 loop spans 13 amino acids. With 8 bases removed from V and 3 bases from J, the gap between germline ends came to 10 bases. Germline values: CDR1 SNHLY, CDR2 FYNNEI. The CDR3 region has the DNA TGTGCCAGCTCCCTTCTAGCTAATGAAAAACTGTTTTTT. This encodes CASSLLANEKLFF.

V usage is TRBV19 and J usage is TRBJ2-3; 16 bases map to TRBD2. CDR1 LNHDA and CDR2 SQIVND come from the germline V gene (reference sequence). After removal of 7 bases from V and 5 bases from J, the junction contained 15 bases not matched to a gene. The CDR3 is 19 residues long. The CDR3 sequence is CASTPQPGLAGGPGDTQYF. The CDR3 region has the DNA TGTGCCAGTACCCCCCAACCGGGACTAGCGGGGGGGCCTGGAGATACGCAGTATTTT. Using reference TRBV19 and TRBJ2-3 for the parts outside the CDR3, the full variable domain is DGGITQSPKYLFRKEGQNVTLSCEQNLNHDAMYWYRQDPGQGLRLIYYSQIVNDFQKGDIAEGYSVSREKKESFPLTVTSAQKNPTAFYLCASTPQPGLAGGPGDTQYFGPGTRLTVL.

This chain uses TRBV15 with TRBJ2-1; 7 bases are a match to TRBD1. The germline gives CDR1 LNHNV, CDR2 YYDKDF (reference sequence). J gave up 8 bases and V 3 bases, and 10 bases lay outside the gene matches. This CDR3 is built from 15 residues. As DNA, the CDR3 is TGTGCCACCAGCAGGGCCGGGACAGTTACCGATGAGCAGTTCTTC. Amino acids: CATSRAGTVTDEQFF.